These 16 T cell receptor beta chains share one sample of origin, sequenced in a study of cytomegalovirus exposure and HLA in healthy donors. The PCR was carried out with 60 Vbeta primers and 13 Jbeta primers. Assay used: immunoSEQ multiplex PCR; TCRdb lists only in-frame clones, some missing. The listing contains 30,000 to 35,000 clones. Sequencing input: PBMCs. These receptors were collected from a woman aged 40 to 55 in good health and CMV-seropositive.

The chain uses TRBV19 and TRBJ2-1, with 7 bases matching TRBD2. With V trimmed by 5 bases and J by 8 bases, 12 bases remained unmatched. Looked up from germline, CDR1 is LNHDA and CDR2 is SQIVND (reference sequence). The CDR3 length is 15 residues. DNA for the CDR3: TGTGCCAGTAGTTCCCGGGAGGTAGCGGGTGATGAGCAGTTCTTC. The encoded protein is CASSSREVAGDEQFF.

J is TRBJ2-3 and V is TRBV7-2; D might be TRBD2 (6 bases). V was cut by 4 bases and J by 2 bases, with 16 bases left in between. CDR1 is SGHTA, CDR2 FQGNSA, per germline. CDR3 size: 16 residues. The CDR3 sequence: CASSSPPGGTTDTQYF. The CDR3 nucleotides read TGTGCCAGCAGCTCCCCCCCGGGCGGGACCACAGATACGCAGTATTTT.

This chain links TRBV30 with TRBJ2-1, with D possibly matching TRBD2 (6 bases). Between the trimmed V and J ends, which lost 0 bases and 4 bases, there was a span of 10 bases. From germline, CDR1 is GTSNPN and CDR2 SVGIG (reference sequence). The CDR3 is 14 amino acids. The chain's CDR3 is CAWSVIAVYNEQFF. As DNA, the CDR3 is TGTGCCTGGAGTGTAATAGCGGTTTACAATGAGCAGTTCTTC.

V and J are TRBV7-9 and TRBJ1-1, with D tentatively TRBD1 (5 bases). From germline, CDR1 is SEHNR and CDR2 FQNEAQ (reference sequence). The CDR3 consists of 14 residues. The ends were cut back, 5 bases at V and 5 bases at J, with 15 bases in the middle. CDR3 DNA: TGTGCCAGCAGCAGCGGGGCGGGGAAGACTGAAGCTTTCTTT. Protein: CASSSGAGKTEAFF.

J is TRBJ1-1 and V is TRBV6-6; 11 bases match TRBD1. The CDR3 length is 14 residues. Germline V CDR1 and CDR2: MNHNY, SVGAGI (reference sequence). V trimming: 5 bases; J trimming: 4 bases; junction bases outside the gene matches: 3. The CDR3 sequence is CASSNGQGATEAFF. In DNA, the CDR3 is TGTGCCAGCAGTAACGGACAGGGGGCCACTGAAGCTTTCTTT.

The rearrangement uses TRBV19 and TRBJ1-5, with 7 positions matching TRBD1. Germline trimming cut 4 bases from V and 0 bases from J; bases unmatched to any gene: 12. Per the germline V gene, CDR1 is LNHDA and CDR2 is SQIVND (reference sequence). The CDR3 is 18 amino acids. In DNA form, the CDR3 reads TGTGCCAGTAGTACCAGGGGGAGGCGGGGATATAGCAATCAGCCCCAGCATTTT. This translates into CASSTRGRRGYSNQPQHF.

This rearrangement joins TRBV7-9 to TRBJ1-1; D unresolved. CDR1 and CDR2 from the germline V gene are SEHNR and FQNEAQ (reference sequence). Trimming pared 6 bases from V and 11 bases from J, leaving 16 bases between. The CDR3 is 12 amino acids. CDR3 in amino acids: CASSFARGGAFF. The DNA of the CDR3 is TGTGCCAGCAGTTTTGCACGAGGTGGGGCTTTCTTT.

CDR3 sequence: CATSSSGGREAFF. The CDR3 DNA is TGTGCCACCAGCAGTTCAGGGGGCCGTGAAGCTTTCTTT. The V call is TRBV15, the J call TRBJ1-1; TRBD1 agrees at 8 bases. Germline trimming cut 3 bases from V and 7 bases from J; bases unmatched to any gene: 4. The CDR3 runs 13 residues. Looked up from germline, CDR1 is LNHNV and CDR2 is YYDKDF (reference sequence). The complete variable domain, with remaining parts taken from reference TRBV15 and TRBJ1-1, reads DAMVIQNPRYQVTQFGKPVTLSCSQTLNHNVMYWYQQKSSQAPKLLFHYYDKDFNNEADTPDNFQSRRPNTSFCFLDIRSPGLGDTAMYLCATSSSGGREAFFGQGTRLTVV.

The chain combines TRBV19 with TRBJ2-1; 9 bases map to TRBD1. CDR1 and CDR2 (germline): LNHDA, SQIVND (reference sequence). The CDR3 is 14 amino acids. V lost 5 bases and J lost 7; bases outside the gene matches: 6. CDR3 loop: CASSVTGGSNEQFF. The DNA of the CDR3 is TGTGCCAGTAGTGTTACAGGGGGCTCGAATGAGCAGTTCTTC.

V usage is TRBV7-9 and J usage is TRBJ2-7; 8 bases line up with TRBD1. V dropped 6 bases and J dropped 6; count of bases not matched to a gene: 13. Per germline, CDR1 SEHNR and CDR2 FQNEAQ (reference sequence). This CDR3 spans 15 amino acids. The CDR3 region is CASRSSAGGAGEQYF. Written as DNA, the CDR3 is TGTGCCAGCAGGTCTTCGGCAGGGGGCGCGGGCGAGCAGTACTTC. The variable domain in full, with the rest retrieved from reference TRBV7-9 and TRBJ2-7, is DTGVSQNPRHKITKRGQNVTFRCDPISEHNRLYWYRQTLGQGPEFLTYFQNEAQLEKSRLLSDRFSAERPKGSFSTLEIQRTEQGDSAMYLCASRSSAGGAGEQYFGPGTRLTVT.

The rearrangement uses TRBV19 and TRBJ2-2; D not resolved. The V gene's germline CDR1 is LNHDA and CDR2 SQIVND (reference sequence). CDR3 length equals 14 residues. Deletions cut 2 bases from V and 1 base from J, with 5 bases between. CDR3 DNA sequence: TGTGCCAGTAGTATATCCGTGAACACCGGGGAGCTGTTTTTT. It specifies CASSISVNTGELFF.

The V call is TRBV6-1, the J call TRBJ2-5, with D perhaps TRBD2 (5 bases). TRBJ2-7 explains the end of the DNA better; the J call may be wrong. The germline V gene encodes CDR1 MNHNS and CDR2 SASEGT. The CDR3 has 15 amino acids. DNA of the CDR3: TGTGCCAGCAGTGAAGCGTGGGCAGGAGGCTACGAGCAGTACTTC. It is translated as CASSEAWAGGYEQYF.

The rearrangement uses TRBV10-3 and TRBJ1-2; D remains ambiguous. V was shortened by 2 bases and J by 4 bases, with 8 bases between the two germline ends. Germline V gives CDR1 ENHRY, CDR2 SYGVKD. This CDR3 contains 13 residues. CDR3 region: CAISEPSRYGYTF. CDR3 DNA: TGTGCCATCAGTGAGCCTAGCCGCTATGGCTACACCTTC.

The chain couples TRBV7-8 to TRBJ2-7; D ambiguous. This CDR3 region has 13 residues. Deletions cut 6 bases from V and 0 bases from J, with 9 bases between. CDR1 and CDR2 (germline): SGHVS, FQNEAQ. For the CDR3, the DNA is TGTGCCAGCAGACTCGCGAACTCCTACGAGCAGTACTTC. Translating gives CASRLANSYEQYF.

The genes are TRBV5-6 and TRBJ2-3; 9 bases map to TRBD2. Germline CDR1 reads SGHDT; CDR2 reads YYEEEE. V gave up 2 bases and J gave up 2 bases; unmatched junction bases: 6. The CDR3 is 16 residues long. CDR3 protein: CASSFSAGGDTDTQYF. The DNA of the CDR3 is TGTGCCAGCAGCTTCTCGGCGGGAGGGGACACAGATACGCAGTATTTT.

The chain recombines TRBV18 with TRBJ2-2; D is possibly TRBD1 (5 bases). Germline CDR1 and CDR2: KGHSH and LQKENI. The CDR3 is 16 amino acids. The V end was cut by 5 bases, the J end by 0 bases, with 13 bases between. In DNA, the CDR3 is TGTGCCAGCTCATCGACAGCGAACTCGAACACCGGGGAGCTGTTTTTT. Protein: CASSSTANSNTGELFF.